Listed below are T cell receptor beta chains from one sample, sequenced in a study of cytomegalovirus exposure and HLA in healthy donors. Profiling relied on immunoSEQ multiplex PCR, and the TCRdb table lists in-frame clones only, not all of them. This table has about 140,000 clones, approximately 84% appearing once. The sequenced sample was PBMCs. Receptors originate from a woman aged 40 to 49 in good health and CMV-seronegative. Both conserved end residues are trimmed from each CDR3. Size values are once, few and many counts, or a class for expanded clones, and some rows have none.

J gene | V gene | clone size | CDR3 protein
TRBJ1-5 | TRBV11-2 | . | ASSSHRGQPQH
TRBJ2-7 | TRBV2 | . | ASKSDSTYEQY
TRBJ1-2 | TRBV28 | few | ASSAGQANYGYT
TRBJ2-1 | TRBV28 | . | ASSLPRRGRANEQF
TRBJ2-3 | TRBV18 | . | ASSPPTGTDTQY
TRBJ1-2 | TRBV7-8 | . | ASSKEPRGRDGYT
TRBJ2-5 | TRBV4-3 | . | ASSEGVYQETQY
TRBJ2-7 | TRBV7-6 | . | ASSPGQGGYEQY
TRBJ2-7 | TRBV6-5 | . | ASSFEGGLLGEQY
TRBJ1-4 | TRBV2 | . | ASSDRSATNEKLF
TRBJ2-7 | TRBV10-3 | . | AISEPQDRPSYEQY
TRBJ1-1 | TRBV7-3 | . | ASSTKNTEAF
TRBJ1-4 | TRBV5-1 | . | ASSLAPVPSTNEKLF
TRBJ1-2 | TRBV4-3 | . | ASSLQTGGNYGYT
TRBJ1-4 | TRBV5-6 | . | ASSSTGSFVEKLF
TRBJ2-2 | TRBV19 | once | ASRLAGELF
TRBJ2-1 | TRBV7-2 | . | ASSLGQGGAGAEQF
TRBJ2-3 | TRBV19 | once | ASKENRGLRPTDTQY
TRBJ2-5 | TRBV7-9 | . | ASSRHFQETQY
TRBJ2-5 | TRBV9 | . | ASSVSSGRQETQY
TRBJ2-1 | TRBV29-1 | . | SVAYNEQF
TRBJ2-1 | TRBV6-1 | once | ASSEATRWEQF
TRBJ2-6 | TRBV2 | . | ASTDQGSGANVLT
TRBJ1-5 | TRBV5-6 | . | ASSWGGRLNQPQH
TRBJ1-3 | TRBV7-9 | once | ASSLWSGGYSGNTIY